These T cell receptor beta chains were read from a single sample in a study. TCRdb re-analysed the 5' RACE reads in MiXCR, keeping a single row per CDR3 protein. Among roughly 58,000 distinct CDR3 sequences, less than 25% were seen once, and the ten largest hold 3.2%. Sequencing was carried out using tumor-infiltrating Tregs sorted from the breast tumor. The receptors here all came from a female donor with breast cancer. CDR3s include the opening cysteine and the closing phenylalanine or tryptophan. D genes are given only for firm matches. Expanded clones get a size class; other rows say once, few or many, or leave the size out.

-	TRBV20-1	TRBJ2-1	TRBD2	TGCAGTGCTAGGCCTCTAGCGGGAGGGTACAATGAGCAGTCCTTC	CSARPLAGGYNEQSF
few	TRBV7-7	TRBJ2-1	-	TGTGCTAGCAGCCCTAGTGTCGGGAGCTCCTACAATGAGCAGTTCTTC	CASSPSVGSSYNEQFF
-	TRBV7-2	TRBJ1-2	TRBD1	TGTGCCAGCAGCGGCAAGCAGGGGGTGGGCTACACCTTC	CASSGKQGVGYTF
many	TRBV20-1	TRBJ1-2	-	-	CSAVLDRVQRGYTF
few	TRBV5-1	TRBJ2-1	-	TGCGCCAGCACGCTAGCGAACCGTCAGTTCGATGAGCAGTTCTTC	CASTLANRQFDEQFF
many	TRBV5-1	TRBJ2-7	TRBD2	TGCGCCAGCAGCTTGGAAGCGGGAGGTTTGTACGAGCAGTACTTC	CASSLEAGGLYEQYF
few	TRBV28	TRBJ2-3	-	TGTGCCAGCAGGAGTACTAGCAAGAAGGAGTATTTT	CASRSTSKKEYF
-	TRBV7-9	TRBJ1-4	-	TGTGCCAGCAGCTTAGCAGGGGCAAATGAAAAACTGTTTTTT	CASSLAGANEKLFF
few	TRBV5-1	TRBJ1-2	-	TGCGCCAGCAGCTTGGGCCCCACAGGGATATATGGCTACACCTTC	CASSLGPTGIYGYTF
few	TRBV5-1	TRBJ2-3	-	TGCGCCAGCAGCCCCGGGACCCTTGGCACAGATACGCAGTATTTT	CASSPGTLGTDTQYF
-	TRBV20-1	TRBJ2-1	TRBD2	TGCAGTGCTAGAGATATGGCTAGCGGATTATACAATGAGCAGTTCTTC	CSARDMASGLYNEQFF
few	TRBV20-1	TRBJ1-1	-	TGCAGTGCTAACGGGTTCATGAACACTGAAGCTTTCTTT	CSANGFMNTEAFF
-	TRBV7-2	TRBJ2-5	TRBD1	TGTGCCAGCGGCCCCGGGACAGGGTACCAAGAGACCCAGTACTTC	CASGPGTGYQETQYF
many	TRBV28	TRBJ2-7	-	TGTGCCAGCAGTTCAGAGTACGAGCAGTACTTC	CASSSEYEQYF
few	TRBV5-1	TRBJ1-2	-	TGCGCCAGCAGCGGAGGTATGCTAAAGGATGGCTACACCTTC	CASSGGMLKDGYTF
-	TRBV3-1	TRBJ2-1	TRBD2	TGTGCCAGCAGCCAAGGAGGGAGGGTAAGGGACCAGTTCTTC	CASSQGGRVRDQFF
once	TRBV12-3/TRBV12-4	TRBJ2-1	TRBD2	TGTGCCAGCAGAAGAGCGGGACTCGACAGCTACAATGAGCAGTTCTTC	CASRRAGLDSYNEQFF
few	TRBV28	TRBJ2-4	-	TGTGCCAGCAGACCCAGGACTAAGGCCAAAAACATTCAGTACTTC	CASRPRTKAKNIQYF
-	TRBV5-6	TRBJ1-2	TRBD1	TGTGCCAGCAGTCCTGACAGGGCCAACTATGGCTACACCTTC	CASSPDRANYGYTF
many	TRBV19	TRBJ1-5	TRBD1	TGTGCCAGTAGGGGACAGGGCGTCAATCAGCCCCAGCATTTT	CASRGQGVNQPQHF
-	TRBV7-2	TRBJ2-2	TRBD1	TGTGCCGGCAGCCCCTACATTACAGGGGCCGGGGAGCTGTTTTTT	CAGSPYITGAGELFF
many	TRBV12-3/TRBV12-4	TRBJ2-5	TRBD1	TGTGCCAGCAGTCTCAGACAGGGTGCGGAGACCCAGTACTTC	CASSLRQGAETQYF
few	TRBV28	TRBJ1-6	-	TGTGCCAGCAACGACAGGAATTCACCCCTCCACTTT	CASNDRNSPLHF
-	TRBV7-2	TRBJ2-1	-	TGTGCCAGCATAGGTGACCACTCCTACAATGAGCAGTTCTTC	CASIGDHSYNEQFF
few	TRBV28	TRBJ1-2	-	TGTGCCAGCAGTGTGGGGACCTATGGCTACACCTTC	CASSVGTYGYTF
many	TRBV20-1	TRBJ1-1	-	TGCGTGGGGCAGGGACCGAACACTGAAGCTTTCTTT	CVGQGPNTEAFF
-	TRBV5-1	TRBJ1-1	-	TGCGCCAGCAGCAGGAACATAGAGAACACTGAAGCTTTCTTT	CASSRNIENTEAFF
few	TRBV27	TRBJ1-5	-	TGTGCCAGCAGTCGGGAGGGACACCAGCCCCAGCATTTT	CASSREGHQPQHF
many	TRBV7-6	TRBJ1-4	TRBD1	TGTGCCAGCAGCCCCGCCACAGCAGGGGGTAATGAAAAACTGTTTTTT	CASSPATAGGNEKLFF
few	TRBV7-9	TRBJ1-1	-	TGTGCCGGGGTAGGGCAGGGGAACACTGAAGCTTTCTTT	CAGVGQGNTEAFF
-	TRBV18	TRBJ2-5	-	TGTGCCAGCTCACCAGCCCGCGGAGAGACCCAGTACTTC	CASSPARGETQYF
few	TRBV28	TRBJ1-2	TRBD1	TGTGCCAGCAGTCCCGGGACAGGGGACGGCTACACCTTC	CASSPGTGDGYTF
-	TRBV9	TRBJ1-1	-	TGTGCCAGCAGTATCAATCAGCGGCCGACTGAAGCGTTCTTT	CASSINQRPTEAFF
few	TRBV20-1	TRBJ2-1	-	TGCAGTGCTAGTGGGGGATTGGGGGGGCAGAGCTCCTACAATGAGCAGTTCTTC	CSASGGLGGQSSYNEQFF
-	TRBV29-1	TRBJ1-1	TRBD1	TGCAGCGGTTCGACAGGGATGAACACTGAAGCTTTCTTT	CSGSTGMNTEAFF
few	TRBV15	TRBJ2-1	-	TGTGCCACCAGCAGCCGGGACACCTACAATGAGCAGTTCTTC	CATSSRDTYNEQFF
few	TRBV27	TRBJ2-3	-	TGTGCCAGCACCGCAAGGGGGGAAGGGGCAGATACGCAGTATTTT	CASTARGEGADTQYF
few	TRBV7-7	TRBJ2-2	-	TGTGCCAGCAGCTTAGATTTCGGGGTCGGCACCGGGGAGCTGTTTTTT	CASSLDFGVGTGELFF
-	TRBV12-3/TRBV12-4	TRBJ1-2	-	TGTGCCAGCAGTCGCGGACCAATATATGGCTACACCTTC	CASSRGPIYGYTF
medium-sized	TRBV6-6	TRBJ1-2	-	TGTGCCAGCAGCAACTATGGCTACACCTTC	CASSNYGYTF
many	TRBV24-1	TRBJ2-5	TRBD1	TGTGCCACCAGTGACGACAGGGGGCCAGAGACCCAGTACTTC	CATSDDRGPETQYF
many	TRBV9	TRBJ2-1	-	TGTGCCAGCGGAACGGTACACAATGAGCAGTTCTTC	CASGTVHNEQFF
-	TRBV7-2	TRBJ2-5	-	TGTGCCAGCAGCGCCTCTTGGGCTAACCAAGAGACCCAGTACTTC	CASSASWANQETQYF
few	TRBV28	TRBJ1-2	-	TGTGCCAGCAGCCATTACTATGGCTACACCTTC	CASSHYYGYTF